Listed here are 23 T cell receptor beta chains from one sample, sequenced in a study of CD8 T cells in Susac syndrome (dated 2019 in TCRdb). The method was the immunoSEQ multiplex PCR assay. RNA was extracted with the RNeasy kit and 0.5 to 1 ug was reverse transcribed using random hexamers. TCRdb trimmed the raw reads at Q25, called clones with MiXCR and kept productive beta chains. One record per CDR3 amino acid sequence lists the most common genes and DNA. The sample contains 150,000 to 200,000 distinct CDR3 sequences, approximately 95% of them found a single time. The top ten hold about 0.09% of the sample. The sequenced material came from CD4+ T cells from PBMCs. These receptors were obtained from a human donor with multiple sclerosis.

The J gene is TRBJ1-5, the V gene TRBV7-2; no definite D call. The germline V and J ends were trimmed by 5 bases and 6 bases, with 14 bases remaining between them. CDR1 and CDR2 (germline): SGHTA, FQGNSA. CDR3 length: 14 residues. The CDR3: CASSPNLGVQPQHF. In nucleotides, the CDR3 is TGTGCCAGCAGCCCAAACCTTGGAGTTCAGCCCCAGCATTTT.

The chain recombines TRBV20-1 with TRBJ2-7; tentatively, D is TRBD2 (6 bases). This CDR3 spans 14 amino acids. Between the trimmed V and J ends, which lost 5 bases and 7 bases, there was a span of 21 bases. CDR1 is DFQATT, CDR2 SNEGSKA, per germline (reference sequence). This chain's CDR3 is CSARSPGAPEEQYF. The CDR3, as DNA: TGCAGTGCTCGCTCGCCGGGAGCCCCGGAGGAGCAGTACTTC.

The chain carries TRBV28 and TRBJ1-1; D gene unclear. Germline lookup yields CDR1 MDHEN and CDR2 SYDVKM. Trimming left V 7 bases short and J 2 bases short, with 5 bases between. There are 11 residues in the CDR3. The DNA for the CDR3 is TGTGCCAGCACCTCCAACACTGAAGCTTTCTTT. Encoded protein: CASTSNTEAFF. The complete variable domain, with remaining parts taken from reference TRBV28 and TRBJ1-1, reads DVKVTQSSRYLVKRTGEKVFLECVQDMDHENMFWYRQDPGLGLRLIYFSYDVKMKEKGDIPEGYSVSREKKERFSLILESASTNQTSMYLCASTSNTEAFFGQGTRLTVV.

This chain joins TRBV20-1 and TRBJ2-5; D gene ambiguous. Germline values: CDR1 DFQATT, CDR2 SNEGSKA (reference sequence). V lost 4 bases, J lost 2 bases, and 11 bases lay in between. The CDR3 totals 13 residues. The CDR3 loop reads CSATHRGQETQYF. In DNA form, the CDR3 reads TGCAGTGCTACACATAGAGGTCAAGAGACCCAGTACTTC.

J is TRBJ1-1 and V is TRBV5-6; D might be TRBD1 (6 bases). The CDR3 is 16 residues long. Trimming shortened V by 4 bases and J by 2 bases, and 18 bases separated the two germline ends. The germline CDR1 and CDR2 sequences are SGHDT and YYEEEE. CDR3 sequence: CASSRDPTGINTEAFF. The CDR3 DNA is TGTGCCAGCAGCCGAGACCCCACAGGGATCAACACTGAAGCTTTCTTT. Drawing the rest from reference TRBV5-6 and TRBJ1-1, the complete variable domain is DAGVTQSPTHLIKTRGQQVTLRCSPKSGHDTVSWYQQALGQGPQFIFQYYEEEERQRGNFPDRFSGHQFPNYSSELNVNALLLGDSALYLCASSRDPTGINTEAFFGQGTRLTVV.

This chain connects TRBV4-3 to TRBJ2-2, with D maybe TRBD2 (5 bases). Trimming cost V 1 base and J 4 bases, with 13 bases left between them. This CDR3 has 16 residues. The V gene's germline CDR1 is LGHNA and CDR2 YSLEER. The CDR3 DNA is TGCGCCAGCAGCCAAGTAGGAGGCGCCGCCACCGGGGAGCTGTTTTTT. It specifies CASSQVGGAATGELFF.

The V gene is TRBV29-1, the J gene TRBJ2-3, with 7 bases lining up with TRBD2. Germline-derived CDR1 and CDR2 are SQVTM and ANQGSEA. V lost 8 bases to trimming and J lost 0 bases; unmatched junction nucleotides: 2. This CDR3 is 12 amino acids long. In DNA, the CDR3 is TGCAGCAGTAGCGGGAGCACAGATACGCAGTATTTT. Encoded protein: CSSSGSTDTQYF.

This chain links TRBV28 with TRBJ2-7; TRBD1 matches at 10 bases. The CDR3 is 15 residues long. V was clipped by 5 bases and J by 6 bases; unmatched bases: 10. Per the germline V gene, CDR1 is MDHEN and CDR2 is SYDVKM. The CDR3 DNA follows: TGTGCCAGCAGTACGGGACAGGGGATTACGTCCGAGCAGTACTTC. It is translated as CASSTGQGITSEQYF.

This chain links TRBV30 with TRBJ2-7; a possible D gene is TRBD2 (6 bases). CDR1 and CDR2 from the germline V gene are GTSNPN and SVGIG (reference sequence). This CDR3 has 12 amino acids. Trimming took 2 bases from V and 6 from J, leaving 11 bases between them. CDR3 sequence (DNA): TGTGCCTGGAGTCCCGGGGGACCCGAGCAGTACTTC. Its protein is CAWSPGGPEQYF. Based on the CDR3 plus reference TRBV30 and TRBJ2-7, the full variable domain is SQTIHQWPATLVQPVGSPLSLECTVEGTSNPNLYWYRQAAGRGLQLLFYSVGIGQISSEVPQNLSASRPQDRQFILSSKKLLLSDSGFYLCAWSPGGPEQYFGPGTRLTVT.

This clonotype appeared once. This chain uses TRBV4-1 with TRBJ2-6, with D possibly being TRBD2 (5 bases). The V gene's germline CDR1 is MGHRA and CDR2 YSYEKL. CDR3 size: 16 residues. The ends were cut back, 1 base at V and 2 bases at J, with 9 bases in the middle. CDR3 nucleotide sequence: TGCGCCAGCAGCCAAGGGACTTGGGCTGGGGCCAACGTCCTGACTTTC. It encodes CASSQGTWAGANVLTF.

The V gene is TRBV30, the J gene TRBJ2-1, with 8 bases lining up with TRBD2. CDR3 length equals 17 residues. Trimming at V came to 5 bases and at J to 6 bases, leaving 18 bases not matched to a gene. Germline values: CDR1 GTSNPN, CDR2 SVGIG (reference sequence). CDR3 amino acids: CAWWGPSGRGRSNEQFF. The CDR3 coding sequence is TGTGCCTGGTGGGGTCCAAGCGGGAGAGGGAGAAGCAATGAGCAGTTCTTC.

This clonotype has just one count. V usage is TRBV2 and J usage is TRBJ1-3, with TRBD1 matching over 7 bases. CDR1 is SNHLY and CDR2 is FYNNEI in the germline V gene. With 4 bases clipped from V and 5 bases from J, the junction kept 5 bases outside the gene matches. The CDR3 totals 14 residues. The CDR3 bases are TGTGCCAGCAGTGCGGGGGACAGTAGAAACACCATATATTTT. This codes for CASSAGDSRNTIYF.

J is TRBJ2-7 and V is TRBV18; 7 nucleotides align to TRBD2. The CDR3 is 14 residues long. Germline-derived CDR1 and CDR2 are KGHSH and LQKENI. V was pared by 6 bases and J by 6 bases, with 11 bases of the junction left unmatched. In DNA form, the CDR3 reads TGTGCCAGCTCCACTACCAGCGGGGCCAGCGAGCAGTACTTC. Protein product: CASSTTSGASEQYF.

The CDR3: CASSLALQTSFRNEQFF. CDR3 in DNA: TGTGCCAGCAGCTTAGCGCTTCAGACTAGCTTTCGCAATGAGCAGTTCTTC. The V gene is TRBV11-1, the J gene TRBJ2-1; 7 bases agree with TRBD2. With V trimmed by 0 bases and J by 6 bases, 11 bases remained unmatched. The V gene's germline CDR1 is SGHAT and CDR2 FQDESV (reference sequence). This CDR3 region has 17 residues.

CDR3 nucleotides: TGTGCCACAACTAGCGGGAGTTCGGATACGCAGTATTTT. Its protein product is CATTSGSSDTQYF. The chain couples TRBV24-1 to TRBJ2-3, with 11 bases matching TRBD2. The V and J ends lost 10 bases and 6 bases, in that order; junction bases with no gene match: 5. Per the germline V gene, CDR1 is KGHDR and CDR2 is SFDVKD. The CDR3 consists of 13 residues.

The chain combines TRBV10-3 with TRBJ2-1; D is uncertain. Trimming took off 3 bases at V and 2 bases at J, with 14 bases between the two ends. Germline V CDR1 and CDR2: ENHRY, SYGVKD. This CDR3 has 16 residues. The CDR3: CAISDANIFPYNEQFF. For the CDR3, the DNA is TGTGCCATCAGTGATGCTAACATCTTTCCCTACAATGAGCAGTTCTTC.

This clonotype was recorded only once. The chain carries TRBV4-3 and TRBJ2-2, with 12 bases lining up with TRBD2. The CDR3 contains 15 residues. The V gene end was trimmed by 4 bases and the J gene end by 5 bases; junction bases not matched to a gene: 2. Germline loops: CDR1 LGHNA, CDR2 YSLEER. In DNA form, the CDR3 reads TGCGCCAGCAGCCCACTAGCGGGAGGTACCGGGGAGCTGTTTTTT. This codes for CASSPLAGGTGELFF.

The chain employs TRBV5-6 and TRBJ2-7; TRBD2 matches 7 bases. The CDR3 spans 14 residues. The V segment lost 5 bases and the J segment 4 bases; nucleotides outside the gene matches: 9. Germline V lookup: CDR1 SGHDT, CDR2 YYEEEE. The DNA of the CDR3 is TGTGCCAGCAGGAAAACTGGGACTAAGTACGAGCAGTACTTC. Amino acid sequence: CASRKTGTKYEQYF.

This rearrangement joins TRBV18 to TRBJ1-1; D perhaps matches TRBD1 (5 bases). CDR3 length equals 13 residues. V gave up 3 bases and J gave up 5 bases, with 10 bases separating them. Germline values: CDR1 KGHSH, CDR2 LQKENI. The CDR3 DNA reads TGTGCCAGCTCACCCAGTAAGGGGACTGAAGCTTTCTTT. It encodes CASSPSKGTEAFF.

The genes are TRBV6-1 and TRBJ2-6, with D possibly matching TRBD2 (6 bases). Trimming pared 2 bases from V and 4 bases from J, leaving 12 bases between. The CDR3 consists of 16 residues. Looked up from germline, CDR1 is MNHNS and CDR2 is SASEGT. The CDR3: CASSETGLFGANVLTF. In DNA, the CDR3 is TGTGCCAGCAGTGAAACGGGACTCTTCGGGGCCAACGTCCTGACTTTC.

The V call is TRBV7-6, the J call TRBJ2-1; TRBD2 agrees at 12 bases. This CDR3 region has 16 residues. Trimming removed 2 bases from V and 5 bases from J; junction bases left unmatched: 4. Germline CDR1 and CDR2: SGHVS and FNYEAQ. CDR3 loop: CASSLTPSGRDNEQFF. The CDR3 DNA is TGTGCCAGCAGCTTAACCCCTAGCGGGAGGGACAATGAGCAGTTCTTC.

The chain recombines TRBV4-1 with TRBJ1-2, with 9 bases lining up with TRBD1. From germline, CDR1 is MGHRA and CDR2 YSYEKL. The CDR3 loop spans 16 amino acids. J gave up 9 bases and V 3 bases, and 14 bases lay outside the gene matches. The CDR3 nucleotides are TGCGCCAGCAGCCACGCTAGGGGGACAGGGAAAATGAGCTACACCTTC. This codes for CASSHARGTGKMSYTF.

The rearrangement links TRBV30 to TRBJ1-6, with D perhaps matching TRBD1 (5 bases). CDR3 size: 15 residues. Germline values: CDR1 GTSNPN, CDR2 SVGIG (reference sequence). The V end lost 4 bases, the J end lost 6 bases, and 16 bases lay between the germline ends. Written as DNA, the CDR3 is TGTGCCTGGACCCTTTTGGGGGGGTTTAATTCACCCCTCCACTTT. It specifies CAWTLLGGFNSPLHF. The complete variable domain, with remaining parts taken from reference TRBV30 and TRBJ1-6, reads SQTIHQWPATLVQPVGSPLSLECTVEGTSNPNLYWYRQAAGRGLQLLFYSVGIGQISSEVPQNLSASRPQDRQFILSSKKLLLSDSGFYLCAWTLLGGFNSPLHFGNGTRLTVT.